The following is a TCR beta chain sequence with its context. An input of about 0.45 to 1 ug of RNA was subjected to reverse transcription using random hexamers. TCRdb passed the immunoSEQ multiplex PCR reads through MiXCR, listing each CDR3 protein once. Counted here are 200,000 to 250,000 distinct CDR3 sequences, 85% to 95% occurring once; the ten biggest clones make up 0.082%. Germline V lookup: CDR1 LGHNA, CDR2 YNFKEQ. The V gene lost 1 base and the J gene lost 8 bases, with 12 bases spanning the gap. The CDR3 totals 14 residues. The data belong to a study of CD8 T cells in Susac syndrome. The chain joins TRBV4-2 to TRBJ1-5; maybe TRBD1 (5 bases). This sequence was found in a human donor with multiple sclerosis. The specimen was CD4+ T cells from PBMCs. CDR3 bases: TGTGCCAGCAGCCAAGGCCAGGGCGCTGAGCCCCAGCATTTT. It is translated as CASSQGQGAEPQHF.